The 15 T cell receptor beta chains below were found in one sample sequenced in a study of T cell changes during pregnancy in multiple sclerosis. Assay used: immunoSEQ multiplex PCR; TCRdb lists only in-frame clones, some missing. The table records 55,000 to 70,000 clones, around nine tenths of them present only once. The material sequenced was peripheral blood, taken in the third trimester of pregnancy. The receptors derive from a female donor in good health, enrolled as a control in a pregnancy study.

The rearrangement uses TRBV29-1 and TRBJ1-3; D is unresolved. The V end was cut by 8 bases, the J end by 0 bases, with 11 bases between. CDR3 size: 13 residues. Germline V gene data show CDR1 as SQVTM and CDR2 as ANQGSEA. The CDR3 coding sequence is TGCAGCTTTGGGCCTGCCTCTGGAAACACCATATATTTT. Protein sequence: CSFGPASGNTIYF.

The V and J genes are TRBV5-6 and TRBJ1-3; D possibly corresponds to TRBD1 (5 bases). CDR1 and CDR2 from the germline V gene are SGHDT and YYEEEE. There are 19 residues in the CDR3. The ends were cut back, 2 bases at V and 0 bases at J, with 21 bases in the middle. CDR3 DNA sequence: TGTGCCAGCAGCTTCTTGTCAACCTGGGGCCTTAGCTCTGGAAACACCATATATTTT. Amino acids: CASSFLSTWGLSSGNTIYF.

The chain is built from TRBV27 and TRBJ1-1; D not certain. The CDR3 extends over 13 amino acids. Trimming pared 5 bases from V and 4 bases from J, leaving 11 bases between. Germline CDR1 is MNHEY and CDR2 is SMNVEV (reference sequence). This chain's CDR3 is CASSPGLSTEAFF. The CDR3 coding sequence is TGTGCCAGCAGTCCCGGACTGAGCACTGAAGCTTTCTTT.

V usage is TRBV7-3 and J usage is TRBJ1-2; 11 nucleotides match TRBD1. This CDR3 is 16 amino acids long. Trimming removed 4 bases from V and 5 bases from J; junction bases left unmatched: 9. Germline loops: CDR1 SGHTA, CDR2 FQGTGA. CDR3 in DNA: TGTGCCAGCAGCTCCCCGGACAGGGGGCTTCTGTATGGCTACACCTTC. Amino acid sequence: CASSSPDRGLLYGYTF.

The rearrangement links TRBV7-8 to TRBJ1-5; D unresolved. The CDR3 runs 14 residues. The V end was cut by 1 base, the J end by 2 bases, with 6 bases between. Germline V gives CDR1 SGHVS, CDR2 FQNEAQ. In DNA, the CDR3 is TGTGCCAGCAGCTTAGGGGAGGGCAATCAGCCCCAGCATTTT. This translates into CASSLGEGNQPQHF. Full variable domain (missing parts from reference TRBV7-8 and TRBJ1-5): GAGVSQSPRYKVAKRGQDVALRCDPISGHVSLFWYQQALGQGPEFLTYFQNEAQLDKSGLPSDRFFAERPEGSVSTLKIQRTQQEDSAVYLCASSLGEGNQPQHFGDGTRLSIL.

The J gene is TRBJ1-4, the V gene TRBV19, with D perhaps matching TRBD1 (6 bases). Trimming removed 10 bases at V and 8 bases at J, with 14 bases between. Germline V CDR1 and CDR2: LNHDA, SQIVND (reference sequence). CDR3 length: 12 amino acids. The CDR3 protein is CATRGQLEKLFF. As DNA, the CDR3 is TGTGCCACTCGAGGACAGTTGGAAAAACTGTTTTTT.

CDR3 sequence reads: CASSPGTSGGSEQFF. The DNA for the CDR3 is TGTGCCAGCAGCCCTGGGACTAGCGGGGGGTCTGAGCAGTTCTTC. The chain joins TRBV7-3 to TRBJ2-1, with 15 bases identical to TRBD2. Germline V gives CDR1 SGHTA, CDR2 FQGTGA. V lost 5 bases to trimming and J lost 9 bases; unmatched junction nucleotides: 5. The CDR3 loop spans 15 amino acids.

The chain employs TRBV2 and TRBJ1-4; D call uncertain. The CDR3 consists of 14 residues. Trimming shortened V by 6 bases and J by 3 bases, and 11 bases separated the two germline ends. Germline lookup yields CDR1 SNHLY and CDR2 FYNNEI. The CDR3 sequence is CASRGGVPNEKLFF. The CDR3, as DNA: TGTGCCAGCAGGGGAGGAGTTCCTAATGAAAAACTGTTTTTT.

This sequence joins TRBV7-6 and TRBJ2-2, with 9 bases that match TRBD1. V shed 4 bases, J shed 6 bases, and the junction held 6 bases outside the gene matches. CDR1 and CDR2 from the germline V gene are SGHVS and FNYEAQ. The CDR3 loop spans 15 amino acids. The CDR3 DNA is TGTGCCAGCAGCTCACGGACAGGGGTGGCCGGGGAGCTGTTTTTT. It is translated as CASSSRTGVAGELFF.

The rearrangement links TRBV5-4 to TRBJ2-2; 9 nucleotides match TRBD2. This CDR3 spans 14 amino acids. The V gene's germline CDR1 is SGHNT and CDR2 YYREEE (reference sequence). The J segment lost 5 bases and the V segment lost 4 bases, leaving 3 bases of the junction unmatched. The CDR3 region has the DNA TGTGCCAGCAGCCGGCGGGGGGGTACCGGGGAGCTGTTTTTT. The encoded protein is CASSRRGGTGELFF.

The V gene is TRBV11-2, the J gene TRBJ2-1; D perhaps matches TRBD1 (5 bases). This CDR3 spans 16 amino acids. In germline, CDR1 is SGHAT, CDR2 FQNNGV. V shed 2 bases and J shed 8 bases, with 19 bases lying between them. The DNA for the CDR3 is TGTGCCAGCAGCTTATGGCAAGCAGGGCTAGTTGATGAGCAGTTCTTC. Protein: CASSLWQAGLVDEQFF.

V and J are TRBV2 and TRBJ1-2; D gene ambiguous. The V end was cut by 4 bases, the J end by 5 bases, with 8 bases between. Germline V CDR1 and CDR2: SNHLY, FYNNEI. The CDR3 extends over 12 amino acids. CDR3 amino acids: CASSVNKYGYTF. In nucleotides, the CDR3 is TGTGCCAGCAGTGTTAACAAGTATGGCTACACCTTC.

This chain links TRBV4-3 with TRBJ1-1; D is unclear. There are 14 residues in the CDR3. CDR1 is LGHNA and CDR2 is YSLEER in the germline V gene. Between the trimmed V and J ends, which lost 1 base and 9 bases, there was a span of 15 bases. The CDR3, as DNA: TGCGCCAGCAGCCAAGTTGGTAGTACGGGGAAAGCTTTCTTT. It codes for CASSQVGSTGKAFF.

The chain couples TRBV7-9 to TRBJ2-1; 7 bases align to TRBD2. Germline CDR1 SEHNR, CDR2 FQNEAQ (reference sequence). This CDR3 spans 14 amino acids. Trimming removed 7 bases from V and 3 bases from J; junction bases left unmatched: 6. CDR3 in amino acids: CASNPRGDYNEQFF. The CDR3 DNA is TGTGCCAGCAACCCTCGGGGGGACTACAATGAGCAGTTCTTC.

This chain links TRBV28 with TRBJ1-5, with 7 bases lining up with TRBD1. The germline CDR1 and CDR2 sequences are MDHEN and SYDVKM. V lost 3 bases to trimming and J lost 2 bases; unmatched junction nucleotides: 7. CDR3 length equals 16 residues. The CDR3 is CASSLRQGFGNQPQHF. Here the CDR3 DNA reads TGTGCCAGCAGTTTGAGACAGGGCTTTGGCAATCAGCCCCAGCATTTT.